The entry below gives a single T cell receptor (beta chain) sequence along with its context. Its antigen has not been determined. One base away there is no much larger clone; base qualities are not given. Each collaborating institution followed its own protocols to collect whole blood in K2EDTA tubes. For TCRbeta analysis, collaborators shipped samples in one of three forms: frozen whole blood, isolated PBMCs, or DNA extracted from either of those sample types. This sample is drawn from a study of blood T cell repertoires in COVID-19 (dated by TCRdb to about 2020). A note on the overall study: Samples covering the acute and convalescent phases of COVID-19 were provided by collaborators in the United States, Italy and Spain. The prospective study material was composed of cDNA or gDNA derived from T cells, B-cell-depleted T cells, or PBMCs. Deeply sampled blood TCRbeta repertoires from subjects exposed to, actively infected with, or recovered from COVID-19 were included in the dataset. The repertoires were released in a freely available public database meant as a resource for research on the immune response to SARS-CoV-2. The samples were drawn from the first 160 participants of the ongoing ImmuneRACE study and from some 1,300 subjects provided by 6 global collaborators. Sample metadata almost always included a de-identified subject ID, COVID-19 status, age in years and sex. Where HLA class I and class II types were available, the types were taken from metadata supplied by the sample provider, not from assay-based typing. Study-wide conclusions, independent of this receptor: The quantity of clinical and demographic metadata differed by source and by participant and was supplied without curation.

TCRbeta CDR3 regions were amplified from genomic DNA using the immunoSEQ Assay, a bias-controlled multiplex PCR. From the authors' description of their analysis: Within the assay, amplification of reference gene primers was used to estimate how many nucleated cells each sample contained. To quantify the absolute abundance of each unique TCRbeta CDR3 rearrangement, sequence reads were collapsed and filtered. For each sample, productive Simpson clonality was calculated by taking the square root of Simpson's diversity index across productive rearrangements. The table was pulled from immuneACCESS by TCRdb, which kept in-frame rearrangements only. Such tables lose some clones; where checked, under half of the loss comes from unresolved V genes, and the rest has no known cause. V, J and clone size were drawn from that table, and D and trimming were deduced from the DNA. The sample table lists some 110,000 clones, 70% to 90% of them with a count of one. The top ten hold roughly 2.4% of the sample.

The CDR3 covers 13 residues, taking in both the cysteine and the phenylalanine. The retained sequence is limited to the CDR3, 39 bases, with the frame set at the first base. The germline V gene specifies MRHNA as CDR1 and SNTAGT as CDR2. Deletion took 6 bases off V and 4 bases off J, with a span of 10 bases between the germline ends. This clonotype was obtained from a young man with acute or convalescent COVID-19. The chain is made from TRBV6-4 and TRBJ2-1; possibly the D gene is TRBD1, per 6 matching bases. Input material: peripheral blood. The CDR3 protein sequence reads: CASSEDSYNEQFF. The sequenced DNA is TGTGCCAGCAGCGAGGACAGTTACAATGAGCAGTTCTTC.